These T cell receptor beta chains were read from a single sample in a study of human T cells and chemical hapten exposure. A single record per CDR3 protein comes from TCRdb applying MiXCR to the RACE reads. The sample contains over 150,000 distinct CDR3 sequences, 25% to 35% of which appear only once. The sequencing here drew on whole blood, taken in connection with sensitization to the hapten diphenylcyclopropenone (DPC). These TCRs come from a woman aged 18-29 years with alopecia areata. Some clones in this sample may be carry-over from other donors' samples. The CDR3 runs from the conserved cysteine through the conserved F or W. The D gene is left open where the match is weak. For some rows the clone size is stated as once, few or many, or as a class when expanded; others skip it.

>TRBD1|TRBV29-1|TRBJ2-7|many|12
TGCAGCGTTTATCAGGGGGCCTACGAGCAGTACTTC
CSVYQGAYEQYF
>NA|TRBV3-1|TRBJ1-4|NA|14
TGTGCCAGCAGCCAACAGGCAACTAATGAAAAACTGTTTTTT
CASSQQATNEKLFF
>NA|TRBV5-6|TRBJ2-1|few|11
TGTGCCAGCAGCTTGGGTGTCTTCAAGTTCTTC
CASSLGVFKFF
>NA|TRBV29-1|TRBJ2-2|few|13
TGCAGCGTTTCTCCAGGGGTGGGCCGGGAGCTGTTTTTT
CSVSPGVGRELFF
>NA|TRBV5-4|TRBJ1-2|NA|15
TGTGCCAGCAGCGCGGACAGATCCCAGCGATATGGCTACACCTTC
CASSADRSQRYGYTF
>NA|TRBV4-3|TRBJ2-1|NA|16
TGCGCCAGCAGCCAAGAGAGTTGGGGGCTCAACAATGAGCAGTTCTTC
CASSQESWGLNNEQFF
>NA|TRBV5-1|TRBJ2-2|once|14
TGCGCCAGCGAAGGTGGGGTGTTCACCGGGGAGCTGTTTTTT
CASEGGVFTGELFF
>TRBD2|TRBV4-3|TRBJ2-1|NA|13
TGCGCCAGCGGACTAGCGGGGGACAATGAGCAGTTCTTC
CASGLAGDNEQFF
>NA|TRBV9|TRBJ1-2|NA|14
TGTGCCAGCAGCGTAGATCACAGCAGCTATGGCTACACCTTC
CASSVDHSSYGYTF
>NA|TRBV10-2|TRBJ2-1|NA|15
TGCGCCAGCAGTACGAGCGGTTCAATTAACAATGAGCAGTTCTTC
CASSTSGSINNEQFF
>NA|TRBV9|TRBJ1-5|many|13
TGTGCCAGCAGCGTAGGCGGGGGTCAGCCCCAGCATTTT
CASSVGGGQPQHF
>NA|TRBV9|TRBJ2-1|NA|16
TGTGCCAGCAGCGCTGGAACGGATTCCGCCTACAATGAGCAGTTCTTC
CASSAGTDSAYNEQFF
>TRBD2|TRBV29-1|TRBJ2-1|few|13
TGCAGCCTAGCAAGCGCGGGAGTCAATGAGCAGTTCTTC
CSLASAGVNEQFF
>NA|TRBV19|TRBJ2-7|few|15
TGTGCCAGTAGTGCCGAATGGGGTGTCGGCTACGAGCAGTACTTC
CASSAEWGVGYEQYF
>NA|TRBV4-3|TRBJ1-2|NA|14
TGCGCCAGCAGCCAAGAGGCAGGGAAATGGTACTACACCTTC
CASSQEAGKWYYTF
>NA|TRBV9|TRBJ1-5|few|13
TGTGCCAGCAGCGTAGGGTTCCCAGGGCCCCAGCATTTT
CASSVGFPGPQHF
>NA|TRBV7-9|TRBJ1-1|NA|15
TGTGCCAGCAGCTCATCCCCGACAGGTGGGACTGAAGCTTTCTTT
CASSSSPTGGTEAFF
>NA|TRBV12-3/TRBV12-4|TRBJ2-6|NA|19
TGTGCCAGCAGTTCAAACAGGGAATCCCCCTCGTATGGGGCCAACGTCCTGACTTTC
CASSSNRESPSYGANVLTF
>NA|TRBV2|TRBJ1-5|NA|13
TGTGCCAGCATGGTGCAGCGCTATCAGCCCCAGCATTTT
CASMVQRYQPQHF
>NA|TRBV11-2|TRBJ1-1|NA|15
TGTGCCAGCAGCTTCAGACAGGCGGGTCACACTGAAGCTTTCTTT
CASSFRQAGHTEAFF